These T cell receptor beta chains were read from a single sample in a study of vaccination and CD4 T cells after COVID-19. TCRdb ran MiXCR on the PCR reads and lists one entry per CDR3 protein. The data show around 26,000 distinct CDR3 sequences, 60% to 80% seen once. What these receptors recognize is not known. Sequencing was performed on CD4+ T cells from blood, cultured in vitro, taken after SARS-CoV-2 vaccination. Receptor source: a human donor who received a COVID-19 vaccine. Both conserved end residues are part of each CDR3. Fields, in order: clone size, D gene, V gene, J gene, CDR3 protein, CDR3 DNA. The D gene is left open where the match is weak. Some rows have no size entry. The others give once, few or many, or a class for an expanded clone.

clone_size: -
d_call: -
v_call: TRBV30
j_call: TRBJ1-1
cdr3_aa: CAWRREGQNTEAFF
cdr3_nt: TGTGCCTGGAGGAGGGAGGGGCAGAACACTGAAGCTTTCTTT

clone_size: -
d_call: -
v_call: TRBV30
j_call: TRBJ1-2
cdr3_aa: CAWSVSRASYGYTF
cdr3_nt: TGTGCCTGGAGTGTAAGTCGGGCCTCCTATGGCTACACCTTC

clone_size: -
d_call: -
v_call: TRBV7-2
j_call: TRBJ2-2
cdr3_aa: CASSETGLPTGELFF
cdr3_nt: TGTGCCAGCAGCGAAACGGGACTGCCTACCGGGGAGCTGTTTTTT

clone_size: -
d_call: -
v_call: TRBV21-1
j_call: TRBJ1-3
cdr3_aa: CASSLWRRDSGNTIYF
cdr3_nt: TGTGCCAGCAGCCTATGGAGGAGAGACTCTGGAAACACCATATATTTT

clone_size: -
d_call: -
v_call: TRBV7-7
j_call: TRBJ2-5
cdr3_aa: CASSLLGTGQETQYF
cdr3_nt: TGTGCCAGCAGCTTATTAGGGACGGGCCAAGAGACCCAGTACTTC

clone_size: -
d_call: -
v_call: TRBV7-9
j_call: TRBJ2-3
cdr3_aa: CASSYSLRKRGDTQYF
cdr3_nt: TGTGCCAGCAGCTATTCCCTCAGGAAAAGGGGAGATACGCAGTATTTT

clone_size: -
d_call: -
v_call: TRBV6-5
j_call: TRBJ2-3
cdr3_aa: CASSYGQGGPDTQYF
cdr3_nt: TGTGCCAGCAGTTATGGGCAGGGGGGACCAGATACGCAGTATTTT

clone_size: -
d_call: TRBD1
v_call: TRBV7-8
j_call: TRBJ1-3
cdr3_aa: CASSVDREASTIYF
cdr3_nt: TGTGCCAGCAGCGTTGACAGGGAGGCTAGCACCATATATTTT

clone_size: -
d_call: -
v_call: TRBV19
j_call: TRBJ1-5
cdr3_aa: CASSIGGGDGNQPQHF
cdr3_nt: TGTGCCAGTAGTATAGGTGGCGGGGACGGCAATCAGCCCCAGCATTTT

clone_size: -
d_call: TRBD2
v_call: TRBV20-1
j_call: TRBJ2-3
cdr3_aa: CSARVSGSTDTQYF
cdr3_nt: TGCAGTGCTAGAGTTAGCGGGAGCACAGATACGCAGTATTTT

clone_size: few
d_call: -
v_call: TRBV24-1
j_call: TRBJ2-3
cdr3_aa: CATLVLGGTDTQYF
cdr3_nt: TGTGCCACCCTTGTGCTCGGGGGCACAGATACGCAGTATTTT

clone_size: -
d_call: TRBD1
v_call: TRBV6-1
j_call: TRBJ1-5
cdr3_aa: CASSVRDRGSNQPQHF
cdr3_nt: TGTGCCAGCAGTGTCCGGGACAGGGGTAGCAATCAGCCCCAGCATTTT

clone_size: few
d_call: TRBD1
v_call: TRBV20-1
j_call: TRBJ1-6
cdr3_aa: CSATKQGGNIYSPLHF
cdr3_nt: TGCAGTGCTACCAAACAGGGGGGAAATATTTATTCACCCCTCCACTTT

clone_size: -
d_call: TRBD1
v_call: TRBV27
j_call: TRBJ1-5
cdr3_aa: CASSLTGARQPQHF
cdr3_nt: TGTGCCAGCAGTTTGACAGGGGCACGTCAGCCCCAGCATTTT

clone_size: -
d_call: TRBD1
v_call: TRBV10-3
j_call: TRBJ1-5
cdr3_aa: CAISATGNGGNQPQHF
cdr3_nt: TGTGCCATCAGTGCGACAGGGAATGGTGGCAATCAGCCCCAGCATTTT

clone_size: -
d_call: TRBD1
v_call: TRBV15
j_call: TRBJ2-7
cdr3_aa: CATSRGTGVNEQYF
cdr3_nt: TGTGCCACCAGCAGAGGGACAGGGGTGAACGAGCAGTACTTC

clone_size: -
d_call: TRBD1
v_call: TRBV10-1
j_call: TRBJ2-2
cdr3_aa: CASTPQGAGGELFF
cdr3_nt: TGCGCCAGCACTCCCCAGGGGGCCGGCGGGGAGCTGTTTTTT

clone_size: few
d_call: TRBD1
v_call: TRBV6-1
j_call: TRBJ1-3
cdr3_aa: CASSEPSGGLAGNTIYF
cdr3_nt: TGTGCCAGCAGTGAACCTTCAGGGGGCTTGGCTGGAAACACCATATATTTT

clone_size: -
d_call: -
v_call: TRBV27
j_call: TRBJ2-3
cdr3_aa: CASRRGYEKTSTDTQYF
cdr3_nt: TGTGCCAGCAGGCGGGGATACGAAAAAACTAGCACAGATACGCAGTATTTT

clone_size: -
d_call: -
v_call: TRBV12-3/TRBV12-4
j_call: TRBJ2-3
cdr3_aa: CASSLGQLLGPQYF
cdr3_nt: TGTGCCAGCAGTTTAGGACAGCTCCTTGGTCCGCAGTATTTT

clone_size: -
d_call: -
v_call: TRBV5-4
j_call: TRBJ1-2
cdr3_aa: CASSLAGRDGYTF
cdr3_nt: TGTGCCAGCAGCTTGGCAGGGAGGGATGGCTACACCTTC

clone_size: -
d_call: -
v_call: TRBV30
j_call: TRBJ1-2
cdr3_aa: CAWSVRAGLGYTF
cdr3_nt: TGTGCCTGGAGTGTAAGGGCAGGTCTTGGCTACACCTTC

clone_size: -
d_call: -
v_call: TRBV5-4
j_call: TRBJ1-2
cdr3_aa: CASSRFEAYGYTF
cdr3_nt: TGTGCCAGCAGCCGATTCGAGGCGTATGGCTACACCTTC

clone_size: few
d_call: -
v_call: TRBV2
j_call: TRBJ2-2
cdr3_aa: CASRDRDANTGELFF
cdr3_nt: TGTGCCAGCAGAGACCGGGACGCGAACACCGGGGAGCTGTTTTTT

clone_size: few
d_call: -
v_call: TRBV7-6
j_call: TRBJ2-3
cdr3_aa: CATSSGGGTDTQYF
cdr3_nt: TGTGCCACCTCGTCCGGGGGAGGCACAGATACGCAGTATTTT

clone_size: -
d_call: -
v_call: TRBV27
j_call: TRBJ2-5
cdr3_aa: CASSFHTNQETQYF
cdr3_nt: TGTGCCAGCAGTTTCCATACGAACCAAGAGACCCAGTACTTC

clone_size: -
d_call: -
v_call: TRBV29-1
j_call: TRBJ2-3
cdr3_aa: CSVEVKGGTDTQYF
cdr3_nt: TGCAGCGTTGAGGTAAAGGGAGGCACAGATACGCAGTATTTT

clone_size: few
d_call: TRBD1
v_call: TRBV20-1
j_call: TRBJ2-7
cdr3_aa: CSAPGTGGYEQYF
cdr3_nt: TGCAGTGCGCCCGGGACAGGGGGATACGAGCAGTACTTC

clone_size: -
d_call: -
v_call: TRBV6-5
j_call: TRBJ1-2
cdr3_aa: CASSYGVGGNYGYTF
cdr3_nt: TGTGCCAGCAGTTATGGGGTAGGGGGAAACTATGGCTACACCTTC

clone_size: few
d_call: -
v_call: TRBV7-2
j_call: TRBJ2-3
cdr3_aa: CASSLNGEPTDTQYF
cdr3_nt: TGTGCCAGCAGCTTAAATGGGGAACCCACAGATACGCAGTATTTT

clone_size: once
d_call: TRBD1
v_call: TRBV20-1
j_call: TRBJ1-1
cdr3_aa: CSASRDRGDTEAFF
cdr3_nt: TGCAGTGCTAGTCGGGACAGGGGCGACACTGAAGCTTTCTTT

clone_size: -
d_call: -
v_call: TRBV11-3
j_call: TRBJ2-5
cdr3_aa: CASSPGGWGRLETQYF
cdr3_nt: TGTGCCAGCAGCCCCGGCGGGTGGGGGAGGTTAGAGACCCAGTACTTC

clone_size: few
d_call: -
v_call: TRBV6-1
j_call: TRBJ2-2
cdr3_aa: CASNGPGAVAGELFF
cdr3_nt: TGTGCCAGCAATGGCCCCGGAGCGGTCGCCGGGGAGCTGTTTTTT

clone_size: -
d_call: -
v_call: TRBV24-1
j_call: TRBJ2-5
cdr3_aa: CATSDPRDLQETQYF
cdr3_nt: TGTGCCACCAGTGACCCTCGGGACCTTCAAGAGACCCAGTACTTC

clone_size: few
d_call: -
v_call: TRBV7-9
j_call: TRBJ1-2
cdr3_aa: CASSLAGRFNGYTF
cdr3_nt: TGTGCCAGCAGCTTAGCAGGGAGGTTCAATGGCTACACCTTC

clone_size: once
d_call: -
v_call: TRBV18
j_call: TRBJ1-1
cdr3_aa: CASSPQQKNTEAFF
cdr3_nt: TGTGCCAGCTCACCACAGCAGAAGAACACTGAAGCTTTCTTT

clone_size: few
d_call: TRBD1
v_call: TRBV6-5
j_call: TRBJ1-5
cdr3_aa: CASSSRRTGNSNQPQHF
cdr3_nt: TGTGCCAGCAGTTCTAGACGGACAGGGAATAGCAATCAGCCCCAGCATTTT

clone_size: -
d_call: -
v_call: TRBV24-1
j_call: TRBJ2-1
cdr3_aa: CATSDKDHSGDEQFF
cdr3_nt: TGTGCCACCAGTGATAAGGACCATTCTGGCGATGAGCAGTTCTTC

clone_size: -
d_call: -
v_call: TRBV7-2
j_call: TRBJ2-3
cdr3_aa: CASSLAGGHAAQLDTQYF
cdr3_nt: TGTGCCAGCAGCTTAGCGGGGGGGCACGCGGCACAGCTAGATACGCAGTATTTT

clone_size: -
d_call: -
v_call: TRBV20-1
j_call: TRBJ1-2
cdr3_aa: CSARDHLKGTNYGYTF
cdr3_nt: TGCAGTGCTAGAGATCATCTTAAGGGAACTAACTATGGCTACACCTTC

clone_size: -
d_call: -
v_call: TRBV12-3/TRBV12-4
j_call: TRBJ2-2
cdr3_aa: CASRTRGGPSGELFF
cdr3_nt: TGTGCCAGCAGAACGAGGGGGGGGCCCTCCGGGGAGCTGTTTTTT

clone_size: -
d_call: -
v_call: TRBV20-1
j_call: TRBJ1-1
cdr3_aa: CSARVPGGNTEAFF
cdr3_nt: TGCAGTGCTAGAGTGCCAGGTGGGAACACTGAAGCTTTCTTT

clone_size: once
d_call: -
v_call: TRBV5-4
j_call: TRBJ1-2
cdr3_aa: CASSLALLRSQGYGYTF
cdr3_nt: TGTGCCAGCAGCTTGGCGTTGTTAAGGAGTCAGGGGTATGGCTACACCTTC

clone_size: -
d_call: -
v_call: TRBV18
j_call: TRBJ1-1
cdr3_aa: CASSPGPKFKDTEAFF
cdr3_nt: TGTGCCAGCTCACCGGGGCCCAAGTTCAAGGACACTGAGGCTTTCTTT